This T cell receptor beta chain was obtained from a study of T cells in women clearing cervical HPV infection. Study information: Blood came at first lesion visit for cases, post-clearance for controls.

MY09/MY11 PCR detected cervical HPV DNA; dot-blot assigned genotypes. This table comes from immunoSEQ multiplex PCR, and its TCRdb copy is limited to in-frame clones, with some not included. This table lists 20,000 to 25,000 clones. V lost 2 bases to trimming and J lost 4 bases; unmatched junction nucleotides: 4. The CDR3 contains 15 residues. As concerns this clone: The CDR3 extends 3 residues past the end of the read, so its final part is completed from the germline J gene.

Sample: blood buffy coat. This sequence originates from a woman aged 18-70 years with a cervical HPV16 infection that either progressed to CIN3+ or cleared (not recorded which). The chain has TRBV12-3 or TRBV12-4 and TRBJ2-2, with 7 positions matching TRBD2. The CDR3 DNA, read in part, is TGTGCCAGCAGTTTAAGGGACTACAGCACCGGGGAG. As protein: CASSLRDYSTGE. The whole CDR3 is CASSLRDYSTGELFF.